This TCR beta chain was recorded in a study of blood T cell repertoires in COVID-19. Study-level information: COVID-19 samples from acute and convalescent phases originated in the United States, Italy and Spain. The analysed material was cDNA or gDNA that came from T cells, B-cell-depleted T cells, or PBMCs.

Profiled with immunoSEQ multiplex PCR; TCRdb holds only in-frame clones, not every one. This sample has roughly 150,000 clones, with approximately 86% found just once. Germline V gene sequence: CDR1 SGHRS, CDR2 YFSETQ. V lost 4 bases to trimming and J lost 5 bases; unmatched junction nucleotides: 14. The CDR3 consists of 16 residues. The Seattle patients joined while their infection was active and were tracked longitudinally afterward. The sequence came from a woman older than 75 with COVID-19, enrolled during active disease. The chain uses TRBV5-1 and TRBJ2-7, with 8 bases fitting TRBD2. What was sequenced was peripheral blood. DNA of the CDR3: TGCGCCAGCAGCCTCAACCGAGGTAGCGGGATCCACGAGCAGTACTTC. It specifies CASSLNRGSGIHEQYF.